Below, 21 T cell receptor beta chains from the same sample are listed, as sequenced in a study of blood T cell repertoires in COVID-19. Clones were read by immunoSEQ multiplex PCR, and TCRdb kept only the in-frame ones, dropping some. Of a few hundred thousand clones in the sample, about nine tenths were seen once. The source material was peripheral blood. These receptors all stem from a woman aged 45-59 years with COVID-19, enrolled during active disease.

The chain uses TRBV7-8 and TRBJ2-7; 7 nucleotides match TRBD2. V trimming: 3 bases; J trimming: 4 bases; junction bases outside the gene matches: 9. Germline CDR1 is SGHVS and CDR2 is FQNEAQ. The CDR3 length is 15 residues. The CDR3 DNA is TGTGCCAGCAGCTTCAGTACTAGCGATTCGTACGAGCAGTACTTC. Residues: CASSFSTSDSYEQYF.

This chain uses TRBV12-3 or TRBV12-4 with TRBJ2-5; weak D call: TRBD2 (6 bases). This CDR3 spans 13 amino acids. Trimming stripped 8 bases from V and 1 base from J, with 11 bases between. The CDR3 sequence is CASSRGTQETQYF. The DNA for the CDR3 is TGTGCCAGCTCTCGGGGGACCCAAGAGACCCAGTACTTC.

This clone was counted once. The CDR3 loop is CASSGRHTSYNEQFF. DNA of the CDR3: TGTGCCAGCAGCGGCCGACACACCTCCTACAATGAGCAGTTCTTC. The chain joins TRBV6-6 to TRBJ2-1, with unresolved D. The CDR3 is 15 residues long. The germline gives CDR1 MNHNY, CDR2 SVGAGI (reference sequence). Trimming took 6 bases from V and 0 from J, leaving 12 bases between them.

The rearrangement joins TRBV19 to TRBJ2-6, with D possibly TRBD2 on 6 matching bases. There are 16 residues in the CDR3. The V gene's germline CDR1 is LNHDA and CDR2 SQIVND (reference sequence). Trimming took off 4 bases at V and 4 bases at J, with 14 bases between the two ends. CDR3: CASSTIRGSGANVLTF. The DNA of the CDR3 is TGTGCCAGTAGTACGATACGGGGGTCGGGGGCCAACGTCCTGACTTTC.

The chain combines TRBV21-1 with TRBJ2-2; the D call TRBD1 from the table was never checked on the DNA. TRBV21-1 counts as a pseudogene. This CDR3 contains 16 residues. The CDR3: CASSYSGTGTTGELFF. In nucleotides, the CDR3 is TGTGCCAGCAGCTACTCCGGGACAGGGACCACCGGGGAGCTGTTTTTT.

V is TRBV6-5 and J is TRBJ1-2; 9 bases are shared with TRBD1. V lost 5 bases to trimming and J lost 4 bases; unmatched junction nucleotides: 8. The CDR3 covers 15 residues. The germline CDR1 and CDR2 sequences are MNHEY and SVGAGI. The DNA of the CDR3 is TGTGCCAGCAGTAGACCGGGACAGGGAGCCTATGGCTACACCTTC. It encodes CASSRPGQGAYGYTF.

The chain couples TRBV12-3 or TRBV12-4 to TRBJ2-1; perhaps TRBD2 as D (6 bases). V lost 6 bases to trimming and J lost 5 bases, with 11 bases between them. CDR3 size: 13 residues. The CDR3 DNA reads TGTGCCAGCAGCTCCTCGGGGGACAATGAGCAGTTCTTC. Its protein is CASSSSGDNEQFF.

The chain carries TRBV7-2 and TRBJ1-5, with D perhaps TRBD1 (6 bases). CDR1 is SGHTA and CDR2 is FQGNSA in the germline V gene. The CDR3 totals 13 residues. Trimming removed 1 base from V and 9 bases from J, with 10 bases in between. CDR3 coding DNA: TGTGCCAGCAGCTTAGGGACAGCAGGGCCCCAGCATTTT. Its translation is CASSLGTAGPQHF.

The chain has TRBV4-2 and TRBJ2-1; 9 bases are shared with TRBD2. J gave up 7 bases and V 2 bases, and 12 bases lay outside the gene matches. Germline lookup yields CDR1 LGHNA and CDR2 YNFKEQ. The CDR3 extends over 17 amino acids. The CDR3 nucleotides are TGTGCCAGCAGCCAAATTAGGGCGGGAGGGTTGTTGAATGAGCAGTTCTTC. Encoded protein: CASSQIRAGGLLNEQFF.

In this sample, this clone turned up once. The V call is TRBV6-5, the J call TRBJ2-7, with D maybe TRBD2 (5 bases). The CDR3 runs to 13 residues. Looked up from germline, CDR1 is MNHEY and CDR2 is SVGAGI. V was trimmed by 0 bases and J by 5 bases, leaving 8 bases between them. The CDR3 protein is CASSYSAGNEQYF. The CDR3 coding sequence is TGTGCCAGCAGTTACTCCGCCGGGAACGAGCAGTACTTC.

This clone came up once. V is TRBV15 and J is TRBJ2-7; D ambiguous. In germline, CDR1 is LNHNV, CDR2 YYDKDF (reference sequence). The CDR3 runs to 14 residues. Trimming removed 0 bases from V and 0 bases from J, with 6 bases in between. The CDR3 nucleotides read TGTGCCACCAGCAGAGATCTTATCTCCTACGAGCAGTACTTC. Its translation is CATSRDLISYEQYF.

This sequence joins TRBV10-3 and TRBJ2-7; 8 nucleotides line up with TRBD1. Looked up from germline, CDR1 is ENHRY and CDR2 is SYGVKD. Trimming took 0 bases from V and 4 from J; bases not matched to a gene: 2. CDR3 size: 14 residues. The DNA of the CDR3 is TGTGCCATCAGTGAGTCGGGACAGGAGTACGAGCAGTACTTC. It codes for CAISESGQEYEQYF.

The chain carries TRBV2 and TRBJ2-1, with 7 nucleotides matching TRBD1. This CDR3 spans 16 amino acids. V dropped 7 bases and J dropped 1; count of bases not matched to a gene: 10. From germline, CDR1 is SNHLY and CDR2 FYNNEI. The CDR3 here is CASTYTGTVSYNEQFF. The CDR3 DNA follows: TGTGCCAGCACTTATACGGGGACAGTATCCTACAATGAGCAGTTCTTC.

V and J are TRBV5-1 and TRBJ1-1, with 8 bases lining up with TRBD1. The CDR3 covers 14 residues. Germline V gives CDR1 SGHRS, CDR2 YFSETQ. V lost 4 bases to trimming and J lost 0 bases; unmatched junction nucleotides: 2. In nucleotides, the CDR3 is TGCGCCAGCAGCACGGGACAGGTGAACACTGAAGCTTTCTTT. Translation gives CASSTGQVNTEAFF.

The CDR3 nucleotides read TGTGCCAGCAGTGACCCTACGTTTTCTAGCGGGAGTGCGGATGAGCAGTTCTTC. It yields the protein CASSDPTFSSGSADEQFF. The V gene is TRBV25-1, the J gene TRBJ2-1; 10 positions match TRBD2. The CDR3 spans 18 residues. From germline, CDR1 is MGHDK and CDR2 SYGVNS. V was pared by 3 bases and J by 8 bases, with 16 bases of the junction left unmatched.

The CDR3 DNA sequence: TGTGCCAGCACCCTAACAGCGGGGGTACGGACCCAGTACTTC. It codes for CASTLTAGVRTQYF. The gene calls are TRBV27 and TRBJ2-5, with 8 bases lining up with TRBD2. This CDR3 is built from 14 residues. The V gene end was trimmed by 7 bases and the J gene end by 7 bases; junction bases not matched to a gene: 11. Germline CDR1 reads MNHEY; CDR2 reads SMNVEV (reference sequence).

This clone was counted a few times. The V call is TRBV5-6, the J call TRBJ1-2, with 7 bases fitting TRBD1. The CDR3 is made up of 14 amino acids. Trimming at V came to 4 bases and at J to 2 bases, leaving 5 bases not matched to a gene. Germline V gene sequence: CDR1 SGHDT, CDR2 YYEEEE. The CDR3 protein is CASSGTEINYGYTF. In nucleotides, the CDR3 is TGTGCCAGCAGCGGGACAGAAATAAACTATGGCTACACCTTC.

The chain joins TRBV30 to TRBJ2-7; tentatively, D is TRBD2 (5 bases). The V and J ends lost 6 bases and 3 bases respectively, with 15 bases between them. The CDR3 is 13 residues long. CDR1 is GTSNPN and CDR2 is SVGIG in the germline V gene (reference sequence). CDR3 bases: TGTGCCTGCAATGGACTGCGAAACTACGAGCAGTACTTC. Translating it yields CACNGLRNYEQYF.

This chain's CDR3 is CASSQTGGDQPQHF. In DNA form, the CDR3 reads TGTGCCAGCAGCCAGACAGGGGGCGATCAGCCCCAGCATTTT. The rearrangement joins TRBV13 to TRBJ1-5; 10 positions match TRBD1. The CDR3 loop spans 14 amino acids. Unmatched junction bases numbered 3, after V lost 5 bases and J lost 5 bases. The V gene's germline CDR1 is PRHDT and CDR2 FYEKMQ (reference sequence). Full variable domain (missing parts from reference TRBV13 and TRBJ1-5): AAGVIQSPRHLIKEKRETATLKCYPIPRHDTVYWYQQGPGQDPQFLISFYEKMQSDKGSIPDRFSAQQFSDYHSELNMSSLELGDSALYFCASSQTGGDQPQHFGDGTRLSIL.

V gene TRBV7-8 combines with J gene TRBJ2-2; tentative D call: TRBD1 (6 bases). Germline-derived CDR1 and CDR2 are SGHVS and FQNEAQ. V shed 4 bases and J shed 0 bases, with 12 bases lying between them. The CDR3 spans 16 residues. DNA for the CDR3: TGTGCCAGCAGCTCCCGGTCAGGGGCGAACACCGGGGAGCTGTTTTTT. The encoded protein is CASSSRSGANTGELFF.

The V call is TRBV27, the J call TRBJ2-3; a weak D match, TRBD1 (5 bases). The V and J ends lost 3 bases and 0 bases respectively, with 19 bases between them. This CDR3 is built from 18 residues. From germline, CDR1 is MNHEY and CDR2 SMNVEV (reference sequence). CDR3 sequence: CASSFRTQGIPSTDTQYF. In DNA, the CDR3 is TGTGCCAGCAGTTTCCGCACCCAGGGAATACCTAGCACAGATACGCAGTATTTT.